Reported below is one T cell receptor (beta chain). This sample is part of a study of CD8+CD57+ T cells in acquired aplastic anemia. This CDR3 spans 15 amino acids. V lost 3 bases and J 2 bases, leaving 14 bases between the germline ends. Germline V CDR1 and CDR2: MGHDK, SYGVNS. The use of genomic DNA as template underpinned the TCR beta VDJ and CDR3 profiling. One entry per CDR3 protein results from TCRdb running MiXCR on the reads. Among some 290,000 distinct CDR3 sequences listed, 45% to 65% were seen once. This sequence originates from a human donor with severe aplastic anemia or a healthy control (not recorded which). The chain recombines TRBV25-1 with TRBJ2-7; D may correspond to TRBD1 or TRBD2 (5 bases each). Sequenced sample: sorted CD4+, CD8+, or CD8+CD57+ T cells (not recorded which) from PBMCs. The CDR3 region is CASSDRRDGAYEQYF. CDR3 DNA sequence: TGTGCCAGCAGTGATCGAAGGGACGGAGCCTACGAGCAGTACTTC.